The 8 T cell receptor beta chains in this list originate from one sample, sequenced in a study of cytomegalovirus exposure and HLA in healthy donors. The primer mix had 60 Vbeta and 13 Jbeta primers. Some clones are missing from TCRdb's copy, which holds only in-frame ones; the method was immunoSEQ multiplex PCR. The table shows about 190,000 clones, with 77% occurring only once. The sequencing sample was made of PBMCs. The receptors come from a woman in her twenties or thirties in good health and CMV-seropositive.

V and J are TRBV7-2 and TRBJ1-5; D gene ambiguous. V was shortened by 5 bases and J by 4 bases, with 12 bases between the two germline ends. CDR1 is SGHTA and CDR2 is FQGNSA in the germline V gene. The CDR3 spans 14 residues. The CDR3 coding sequence is TGTGCCAGCAGCGCGGAGGCGGGGAATCAGCCCCAGCATTTT. Encoded protein: CASSAEAGNQPQHF.

V is TRBV5-1 and J is TRBJ2-3; TRBD1 matches 10 bases. Trimming removed 2 bases from V and 5 bases from J; junction bases left unmatched: 2. The germline CDR1 and CDR2 sequences are SGHRS and YFSETQ. The CDR3 runs 14 residues. Here the CDR3 DNA reads TGCGCCAGCAGCTTAGGGACAGGGGAAGATACGCAGTATTTT. It yields the protein CASSLGTGEDTQYF.

A single count supports this clone. This chain uses TRBV29-1 with TRBJ1-1; TRBD1 might be the D (5 bases). This CDR3 region has 13 residues. The V gene's germline CDR1 is SQVTM and CDR2 ANQGSEA. Trimming shortened V by 5 bases and J by 0 bases, and 10 bases separated the two germline ends. CDR3 bases: TGCAGCGTTCGCGGGGGGTTGAACACTGAAGCTTTCTTT. Protein sequence: CSVRGGLNTEAFF. Using reference TRBV29-1 and TRBJ1-1 for the parts outside the CDR3, the full variable domain is SAVISQKPSRDICQRGTSLTIQCQVDSQVTMMFWYRQQPGQSLTLIATANQGSEATYESGFVIDKFPISRPNLTFSTLTVSNMSPEDSSIYLCSVRGGLNTEAFFGQGTRLTVV.

The chain employs TRBV30 and TRBJ1-6; tentative D call: TRBD1 (5 bases). There are 15 residues in the CDR3. Germline CDR1 GTSNPN, CDR2 SVGIG (reference sequence). Between the trimmed V and J ends, which lost 5 bases and 7 bases, there was a span of 18 bases. The CDR3 reads CAWGRWEGKNSPLHF. CDR3 coding DNA: TGTGCCTGGGGTAGGTGGGAGGGGAAGAATTCACCCCTCCACTTT.

This clone was seen a few times. V is TRBV7-2 and J is TRBJ2-3; 8 bases agree with TRBD1. The CDR3 covers 15 residues. The V and J ends lost 1 base and 2 bases, in that order; junction bases with no gene match: 2. Germline CDR1 reads SGHTA; CDR2 reads FQGNSA. CDR3 coding DNA: TGTGCCAGCAGCTTAGGGACAGGGTACACAGATACGCAGTATTTT. Translation gives CASSLGTGYTDTQYF.

The chain links TRBV7-2 to TRBJ2-7; 7 positions agree with TRBD1. With V trimmed by 4 bases and J by 4 bases, 16 bases remained unmatched. CDR1 is SGHTA and CDR2 is FQGNSA in the germline V gene. This CDR3 comprises 17 residues. The chain's CDR3 is CASSSFHGTAWAYEQYF. DNA of the CDR3: TGTGCCAGCAGCTCTTTTCATGGGACAGCGTGGGCTTACGAGCAGTACTTC.

V is TRBV2 and J is TRBJ1-4; D unresolved. The CDR3 is 14 residues long. Trimming took off 3 bases at V and 5 bases at J, with 10 bases between the two ends. From germline, CDR1 is SNHLY and CDR2 FYNNEI. As DNA, the CDR3 is TGTGCCAGCAGTGACAGGTCTGGAAATGAAAAACTGTTTTTT. Amino acids: CASSDRSGNEKLFF.

The genes are TRBV5-1 and TRBJ2-1; 10 bases are a match to TRBD2. The CDR3 is made up of 15 amino acids. CDR1 is SGHRS and CDR2 is YFSETQ in the germline V gene. After removal of 1 base from V and 8 bases from J, the junction contained 6 bases not matched to a gene. CDR3: CASSLTSGMGDEQFF. CDR3 sequence (DNA): TGCGCCAGCAGCTTGACTAGCGGGATGGGGGATGAGCAGTTCTTC.